Following are 7 T cell receptor beta chains from one sample sequenced in a study of cytomegalovirus exposure and HLA in healthy donors. PCR was performed using 60 Vbeta and 13 Jbeta primers. TCRdb's table, derived via immunoSEQ multiplex PCR, lists solely in-frame clones and lacks some. The table has under 200,000 clones, about 81% seen once. The sample taken for sequencing was PBMCs. The receptors come from a girl aged 2-10 years in good health and CMV-seropositive.

This clone was picked up one time. This chain connects TRBV4-1 to TRBJ1-2; 7 bases map to TRBD1. From germline, CDR1 is MGHRA and CDR2 YSYEKL. The CDR3 has 17 amino acids. Trimming cost V 5 bases and J 4 bases; bases outside gene matches: 16. CDR3 nucleotides: TGCGCCAGCAGCGAACGACAGGGAAGGACGCCAGGCTATGGCTACACCTTC. This gives the protein CASSERQGRTPGYGYTF.

This CDR3 reads CASSPSTSGITGELFF. In DNA, the CDR3 is TGTGCCAGCTCACCGTCGACTAGCGGGATAACCGGGGAGCTGTTTTTT. The chain has TRBV18 and TRBJ2-2; 11 bases agree with TRBD2. Trimming cost V 3 bases and J 5 bases; bases outside gene matches: 5. The CDR3 has 16 residues. Germline V gene lookup returns CDR1 KGHSH and CDR2 LQKENI.

V is TRBV29-1 and J is TRBJ2-7; possible D gene TRBD2, 6 bases. CDR1 and CDR2 from the germline V gene are SQVTM and ANQGSEA. The CDR3 spans 13 residues. V was trimmed by 5 bases and J by 4 bases, leaving 15 bases between them. CDR3 bases: TGCAGCGTTACCGGCGGGACGGGGTACGAGCAGTACTTC. It yields the protein CSVTGGTGYEQYF.

Notes on this clone: Distinct nucleotide sequences in the sample also encode this CDR3. The chain uses TRBV6-5 and TRBJ1-1; D gene ambiguous. Germline V gives CDR1 MNHEY, CDR2 SVGAGI. This CDR3 region has 13 residues. The V end was cut by 5 bases, the J end by 5 bases, with 12 bases between. CDR3 bases: TGTGCCAGCAGTCTCGACCCGGGGACTGAAGCTTTCTTT. Protein sequence: CASSLDPGTEAFF.

This clone turned up a few times. The chain has TRBV5-4 and TRBJ2-5; 7 bases align to TRBD1. The CDR3 runs 15 residues. The germline gives CDR1 SGHNT, CDR2 YYREEE (reference sequence). V shed 1 base, J shed 1 base, and the junction held 4 bases outside the gene matches. The CDR3 nucleotides are TGTGCCAGCAGCTTGAGGGACAGACCCCAAGAGACCCAGTACTTC. It encodes CASSLRDRPQETQYF. The full variable domain, completed using reference TRBV5-4 and TRBJ2-5, is ETGVTQSPTHLIKTRGQQVTLRCSSQSGHNTVSWYQQALGQGPQFIFQYYREEENGRGNFPPRFSGLQFPNYSSELNVNALELDDSALYLCASSLRDRPQETQYFGPGTRLLVL.

The chain carries TRBV27 and TRBJ2-7; TRBD1 matches 11 bases. The ends lost 7 bases at V and 9 bases at J; junction bases unmatched: 11. Germline CDR1 is MNHEY and CDR2 is SMNVEV (reference sequence). The CDR3 has 14 residues. Here the CDR3 DNA reads TGTGCCAGCAATATAGGGACAGGGGGTCGGGGGCAGTACTTC. It specifies CASNIGTGGRGQYF.

The rearrangement links TRBV10-3 to TRBJ1-1; tentatively, D is TRBD1 (6 bases). CDR1 is ENHRY, CDR2 SYGVKD, per germline. This CDR3 contains 15 residues. The V end was cut by 5 bases, the J end by 0 bases, with 13 bases between. The CDR3 DNA sequence: TGTGCCATCAGTCCAGGACAGAGTTTGAACACTGAAGCTTTCTTT. It translates to CAISPGQSLNTEAFF.